This T cell receptor beta chain was sequenced in a study of blood T cell repertoires in COVID-19. At the level of the study: Collection of acute and convalescent COVID-19 samples took place in the United States, Italy and Spain. In each case, the material was cDNA or gDNA derived from T cells, B-cell-depleted T cells, or PBMCs.

Under the authors' procedure: Amplified reference gene primers provided the basis for estimating nucleated cell counts. Measured with immunoSEQ multiplex PCR; TCRdb has only the in-frame clones, and not every one. V and J calls and clone size are copied from that table; D and trimming were computed from the DNA. The sample shows 650,000 to 800,000 clones, 70% to 90% of them seen only once. The germline CDR1 and CDR2 sequences are SGHTA and FQGNSA. The CDR3 sequence is 13 residues long. V lost 3 bases and J 6 bases, leaving 11 bases between the germline ends. The sample holds one count of this clone. Sequencing was performed on peripheral blood. The clonotype comes from a woman aged 18-29 years with acute or convalescent COVID-19. The chain is built from TRBV7-2 and TRBJ1-1; D is unresolved. The CDR3 is CASSLVELSEAFF. The CDR3 DNA reads TGTGCCAGCAGCTTGGTCGAGTTATCTGAAGCTTTCTTT. Together with reference TRBV7-2 and TRBJ1-1, the CDR3 gives the full variable domain: GAGVSQSPSNKVTEKGKDVELRCDPISGHTALYWYRQSLGQGLEFLIYFQGNSAPDKSGLPSDRFSAERTGGSVSTLTIQRTQQEDSAVYLCASSLVELSEAFFGQGTRLTVV.